The T cell receptor (beta chain) described here comes from a study of cytomegalovirus exposure and HLA in healthy donors. Study in general: Prior work identified around 120 million unique TCR beta sequences in 150 million to 200 million T cells.

CDR3 length equals 13 residues. CDR1 and CDR2 (germline): SGHDN, FVKESK. Trimming left V 0 bases short and J 4 bases short, with 6 bases between. Notes on this clone: The antigen remains undetermined.

Notes on the study in general: The authors enumerated some 160 TCR beta chains as linked to cytomegalovirus. V- and J-gene trimming of TCR beta was linked (in a later analysis) to a missense DCLRE1C variant. Exclusion as indistinguishable affected some V segments, including TRBV6-2 and TRBV6-3.

The primer mix had 60 Vbeta and 13 Jbeta primers. The protocol was immunoSEQ multiplex PCR, while the TCRdb copy is restricted to in-frame clones and leaves out a portion. Found here are approximately 150,000 clones, 77% of them singletons; the top ten hold 1.5% to 2%. The sequenced sample was PBMCs. This clonotype was sampled from a female donor in good health and CMV-seronegative. V usage is TRBV14 and J usage is TRBJ1-2; D remains unclear. The CDR3 DNA reads TGTGCCAGCAGCCAAGATCCGAGCTATGGCTACACCTTC. Its protein is CASSQDPSYGYTF.